This T cell receptor (beta chain) comes out of a study of blood T cell repertoires in COVID-19. Study in general: Samples representing acute and convalescent COVID-19 were sourced from the United States, Italy and Spain. T cells, B-cell-depleted T cells, or PBMCs supplied cDNA or gDNA.

As processed by the authors: Estimation of nucleated cell counts relied on the amplification of reference gene primers. Only in-frame clones appear in the TCRdb table, and some are missing; sequencing was by immunoSEQ multiplex PCR. That table is the source of V, J and clone size, and D and trimming were worked out from the DNA. The sample has more than 85,000 clones, around four fifths seen once. The CDR3 totals 14 residues. V gave up 5 bases and J gave up 15 bases; unmatched junction bases: 9. From germline, CDR1 is SEHNR and CDR2 FQNEAQ (reference sequence). The chain couples TRBV7-9 to TRBJ2-1; 14 bases line up with TRBD2. The TCR was taken from a man between 60 and 75 years old with active or convalescent COVID-19. Sequencing used peripheral blood. CDR3 amino acids: CASSPRLAGGPTFF. In nucleotides, the CDR3 is TGTGCCAGCAGCCCCCGACTAGCGGGAGGGCCAACGTTCTTC.